This T cell receptor (beta chain) was retrieved from a study of Ad26.COV2.S vaccination and SARS-CoV-2 variants. Study background: The trial was COV1001 and the donor's arm was Ad26.COV2.S. Once or twice, 56 days apart, Ad26.COV2.S was delivered intramuscularly.

Germline values: CDR1 MNHEY, CDR2 SVGEGT. The CDR3 runs to 19 residues. The V segment lost 0 bases and the J segment 2 bases; nucleotides outside the gene matches: 10. As for treatment: around 19 received Ad26.COV2.S at low or high dose, single or two shots; five or six received placebo; per-sample allocation not given. Sampling took place 63 days after the first vaccine or placebo injection. The individual, an adult aged 18-55 years, was a donor in Boston. Ad26 vector vaccine expressed Wuhan-strain SARS-CoV-2 spike. The data were produced by immunoSEQ multiplex PCR, yet TCRdb's version contains in-frame clones alone and is incomplete. Of about 410,000 clones listed, around 93% are singletons.

The TCR sequence derives from a person between 18 and 65 years old who received the Ad26.COV2.S COVID-19 vaccine or a placebo. Here the sequenced sample was peripheral blood, taken in a trial of Ad26.COV2.S vaccine versus placebo. This chain connects TRBV6-2 or TRBV6-3 to TRBJ2-3; 11 bases are shared with TRBD2. The CDR3 bases are TGTGCCAGCAGTTACTCGAAATCTGCTAGCGGGGGGCTCACAGATACGCAGTATTTT. Encoded protein: CASSYSKSASGGLTDTQYF.